Listed below are T cell receptor beta chains from one sample, sequenced in a study of T cell repertoires in cytomegalovirus infection. TCRdb itself ran the reads through MiXCR, one entry per CDR3 protein. The sample has hundreds of thousands of distinct CDR3 sequences, around 24% seen once. The sequenced material came from CD8+ T cells from PBMCs. The receptors here all came from a human donor in good health (CMV status not recorded). Some clones in this sample may be carry-over from other donors' samples. Both conserved end residues are part of each CDR3. A D gene is named only where the DNA matches it firmly.

NA	TRBV29-1	TRBJ2-2	CSVERENTGELFF
NA	TRBV7-3	TRBJ2-2	CASSLGIGGELFF
TRBD1	TRBV7-9	TRBJ1-1	CASDSTGGAYTEAFF
TRBD2	TRBV25-1	TRBJ2-1	CASSPAGNYNEQFF
TRBD1	TRBV10-3	TRBJ2-6	CATDPGQESSGANVLTF
NA	TRBV20-1	TRBJ2-5	CSALSRGETQYF
TRBD2	TRBV6-5	TRBJ2-1	CASSMTSGGVYNEQFF
TRBD1	TRBV28	TRBJ2-3	CVSSLTGVAEDTQYF
NA	TRBV20-1	TRBJ1-3	CSARGPRGADGNTIYF
NA	TRBV28	TRBJ2-5	CASSFRVRETQYF
NA	TRBV15	TRBJ2-2	CATSRDLSNTGELFF
TRBD1	TRBV20-1	TRBJ2-1	CSARGRDRDYEQFF
NA	TRBV4-2	TRBJ1-5	CASSHRPKQGPWGNQPQHF
NA	TRBV7-9	TRBJ2-3	CASSGQRTDTQYF
TRBD2	TRBV7-9	TRBJ2-5	CASSGGGALETQYF
NA	TRBV7-9	TRBJ2-7	CASSSGNSEQYF
NA	TRBV7-6	TRBJ2-7	CASSASDRLPYEQYF
TRBD2	TRBV28	TRBJ2-5	CASSWPAQSGARSEETQYF
NA	TRBV19	TRBJ2-1	CASSILPQGGDEQFF
NA	TRBV7-9	TRBJ2-7	CASRDDSRAREQYF
TRBD2	TRBV4-3	TRBJ2-1	CASSQYSGDYNEQFF
NA	TRBV20-1	TRBJ2-2	CSARVPGENTGELFF
NA	TRBV20-1	TRBJ2-7	CSARRNPPLKASYEQYF
NA	TRBV12-3/TRBV12-4	TRBJ2-1	CASSFSRNPYNEQFF
NA	TRBV10-1	TRBJ2-1	CASSESGGHEQFF
NA	TRBV7-2	TRBJ1-5	CASSARADSYSNQPQHF
NA	TRBV7-6	TRBJ2-2	CASSLRDERGVRELFF
NA	TRBV28	TRBJ2-3	CASSAKSTDTQYF
NA	TRBV15	TRBJ1-4	CATSSGKNEKLFF
NA	TRBV15	TRBJ2-5	CATSRYMGEQETQYF
NA	TRBV4-1	TRBJ2-2	CASRHDTGELFF
TRBD2	TRBV29-1	TRBJ2-3	CSVEPRTSGGIGTDTQYF
NA	TRBV28	TRBJ1-1	CASSRGAVTEAFF
NA	TRBV25-1	TRBJ2-1	CASSEEFLRDEQFF
NA	TRBV7-9	TRBJ2-7	CASSLVQTHYEQYF
NA	TRBV7-9	TRBJ1-1	CASSLWQGTEAFF
NA	TRBV14	TRBJ2-1	CASSQDWGGAYNEQFF
NA	TRBV6-5	TRBJ1-4	CASSYTPPRRGAATNEKLFF